One sample yielded the 3 T cell receptor beta chains listed below, sequenced in a study of breast tumors, draining lymph nodes, adjacent tissues. TCRdb independently ran MiXCR on the multiplex PCR reads; one entry per CDR3 protein. The sample contains approximately 130,000 distinct CDR3 sequences, 20% to 25% of which appear only once. Breast cancer patients provided tissue from their axillary draining lymph nodes. Sequencing was done on a sample of axillary lymph node tissue. The receptors here all came from a female donor with breast cancer. Some clones in this sample may be carry-over from other donors' samples.

This clonotype was found many times. The rearrangement links TRBV12-3 or TRBV12-4 to TRBJ1-5; TRBD1 might be the D (5 bases). This CDR3 has 17 amino acids. V lost 0 bases and J 4 bases, leaving 16 bases between the germline ends. The CDR3 nucleotides are TGTGCCAGCAGTTTAGCGCGAACAGGATCGGTAAATCAGCCCCAGCATTTT. As protein: CASSLARTGSVNQPQHF.

To note about this clonotype: A read error may be the cause here, since a much bigger clone is one base away. The missing conserved phenylalanine or tryptophan at the end of this CDR3 makes a read error likely. This rearrangement joins TRBV6-4 to TRBJ2-2, with a possible D match to TRBD1 (6 bases). Germline V CDR1 and CDR2: MRHNA, SNTAGT. V was pared by 5 bases and J by 4 bases, with 11 bases between. The CDR3 length is 14 residues. The CDR3 loop is CASSPGQITGELFS. The CDR3 bases are TGTGCCAGCAGTCCCGGACAGATCACCGGGGAGCTGTTTTCT.

Many counts were recorded for this clonotype. CDR3 loop: CASSLLGGGIQETQYF. The DNA for the CDR3 is TGTGCCAGCAGCTTATTAGGCGGGGGGATCCAAGAGACCCAGTACTTC. The chain links TRBV7-2 to TRBJ2-5; 8 bases fit TRBD2. The V segment lost 2 bases and the J segment 1 base; nucleotides outside the gene matches: 6. Germline-derived CDR1 and CDR2 are SGHTA and FQGNSA. The length of the CDR3 is 16 residues.